The clone carrying this T cell receptor beta chain has a handful of counts. Its target is unknown. The data derive from a study of identical twins. V shed 0 bases and J shed 7 bases, with 8 bases lying between them. Looked up from germline, CDR1 is SGHRS and CDR2 is YFSETQ. The CDR3 runs 13 residues. A universal primer site was incorporated via template switching, and the cDNA contained unique molecular identifiers. Via MiXCR, TCRdb re-called the 5' RACE reads, giving one row per CDR3 protein. The table lists 400,000 or so distinct CDR3 sequences, 9% of them singletons. Healthy Caucasians made up all donors. Whole-study findings and limits: Beta clonotypes that were abundant in cord blood contained fewer insertions, a pattern absent from memory repertoires. Out-of-frame alpha sequences that twins shared showed excess low generation probability.

The sequencing input was naive T cells sorted from blood. The receptor was isolated from a woman aged 50 to 60 in good health. V is TRBV5-1 and J is TRBJ2-4; possibly TRBD2 for D (5 bases). The DNA of the CDR3 is TGCGCCAGCAGCTTGGGACTATCGAACATTCAGTACTTC. It yields the protein CASSLGLSNIQYF.